A selection of T cell receptor beta chains follows, all from one sample in a study of blood T cell repertoires in COVID-19. Here immunoSEQ multiplex PCR was the method, and the copy in TCRdb shows in-frame clones only, minus some. The data show some 100,000 clones, about four fifths seen once. Sample: peripheral blood. Every receptor here comes from a human donor in a cohort sampled during active COVID-19. The CDR3 runs from the conserved cysteine through the conserved F or W. The order of the fields is V gene, clone size, J gene, CDR3 protein. Clone size is given for some rows only: seen once, a few or many times, or a class if the clone is expanded.

V: TRBV7-2
size: -
J: TRBJ2-4
CDR3: CASSLEAGALKNIQYF

V: TRBV27
size: -
J: TRBJ2-7
CDR3: CASKVAPIDYEQYF

V: TRBV28
size: -
J: TRBJ1-6
CDR3: CASSLTGVNSPLHF

V: TRBV28
size: -
J: TRBJ2-3
CDR3: CASSWAHTQYF

V: TRBV20-1
size: -
J: TRBJ1-5
CDR3: CSASSPGLGAGGRDQPQHF

V: TRBV9
size: -
J: TRBJ2-2
CDR3: CASSPLDFSSPRELFF

V: TRBV7-2
size: -
J: TRBJ2-5
CDR3: CASSLPEETQYF

V: TRBV28
size: once
J: TRBJ1-2
CDR3: CASSRGTAYGYTF

V: TRBV7-3
size: -
J: TRBJ2-3
CDR3: CASSPGTDTQYF

V: TRBV29-1
size: -
J: TRBJ1-1
CDR3: CSVAWQEAFF

V: TRBV27
size: -
J: TRBJ1-6
CDR3: CASSLAGGLNSPLHF

V: TRBV12-3/TRBV12-4
size: -
J: TRBJ2-7
CDR3: CASSQGLYEQYF

V: TRBV4-1
size: -
J: TRBJ1-4
CDR3: CASSQAYRGGATNEKLFF

V: TRBV19
size: -
J: TRBJ2-7
CDR3: CASRTSGSSYEQYF

V: TRBV19
size: -
J: TRBJ2-5
CDR3: CATTGGETQYF

V: TRBV28
size: -
J: TRBJ2-7
CDR3: CASRTGGAYEQYF

V: TRBV5-6
size: -
J: TRBJ1-2
CDR3: CASSLAGQYVYTF

V: TRBV7-2
size: -
J: TRBJ1-4
CDR3: CASSLEKALNEKLFF

V: TRBV5-5
size: -
J: TRBJ2-3
CDR3: CASSPVSGTDTQYF

V: TRBV7-3
size: -
J: TRBJ2-1
CDR3: CASSPVAGYYNEQFF

V: TRBV4-2
size: -
J: TRBJ2-1
CDR3: CASSQDGTGFNEQFF

V: TRBV6-1
size: -
J: TRBJ2-3
CDR3: CASSEVAGEADTQYF

V: TRBV9
size: once
J: TRBJ2-5
CDR3: CASSFTDIGGETQYF

V: TRBV15
size: medium-sized
J: TRBJ2-1
CDR3: CATSRGNEQFF

V: TRBV6-2/TRBV6-3
size: -
J: TRBJ2-2
CDR3: CASSYSGLAGGPTGELFF

V: TRBV7-3
size: -
J: TRBJ2-1
CDR3: CASSTSGTGRVDEQFF

V: TRBV3-1/TRBV3-2
size: -
J: TRBJ1-1
CDR3: CASSPRADSLNTEAFF

V: TRBV6-6
size: -
J: TRBJ2-7
CDR3: CASRSSYEQYF

V: TRBV19
size: -
J: TRBJ2-5
CDR3: CASSIQRDYQETQYF

V: TRBV7-9
size: -
J: TRBJ2-7
CDR3: CASSLVRGTGAVEQYF

V: TRBV30
size: once
J: TRBJ1-2
CDR3: CAWKQGFYGYTF

V: TRBV6-5
size: -
J: TRBJ2-1
CDR3: CASSYSFTRSYNEQFF

V: TRBV18
size: few
J: TRBJ2-2
CDR3: CASSPSKNTGELFF

V: TRBV21-1
size: -
J: TRBJ2-1
CDR3: CASSKMVLVTHEQFF

V: TRBV5-1
size: -
J: TRBJ1-2
CDR3: CASSLEGADGYTF

V: TRBV27
size: -
J: TRBJ2-5
CDR3: CASAPGRGTQYF

V: TRBV18
size: once
J: TRBJ2-1
CDR3: CASSPDRVTYNEQFF

V: TRBV24-1
size: -
J: TRBJ2-1
CDR3: CATSDLRDSTPQFF

V: TRBV19
size: -
J: TRBJ1-5
CDR3: CASSGGTGGQPQHF

V: TRBV9
size: -
J: TRBJ2-3
CDR3: CASSATSGGGDTQYF

V: TRBV27
size: -
J: TRBJ2-7
CDR3: CASSLLPGQGTYEQYF

V: TRBV6-2/TRBV6-3
size: -
J: TRBJ1-5
CDR3: CASSFPGGVGEHF

V: TRBV20-1
size: few
J: TRBJ2-6
CDR3: CSASHLPGTTRAGANVLTF

V: TRBV19
size: -
J: TRBJ2-7
CDR3: CASSIGGLSYEQYF

V: TRBV2
size: -
J: TRBJ1-5
CDR3: CASRGEVGGQPQHF

V: TRBV9
size: -
J: TRBJ2-7
CDR3: CASSVGGTSGPYEQYF

V: TRBV28
size: -
J: TRBJ1-5
CDR3: CASSIGGGGGVGSNQPQHF

V: TRBV30
size: -
J: TRBJ1-2
CDR3: CAWSLGINYGYTF

V: TRBV5-4
size: once
J: TRBJ2-3
CDR3: CASSASSGAREYF

V: TRBV28
size: -
J: TRBJ2-2
CDR3: CASSITGVTGELFF